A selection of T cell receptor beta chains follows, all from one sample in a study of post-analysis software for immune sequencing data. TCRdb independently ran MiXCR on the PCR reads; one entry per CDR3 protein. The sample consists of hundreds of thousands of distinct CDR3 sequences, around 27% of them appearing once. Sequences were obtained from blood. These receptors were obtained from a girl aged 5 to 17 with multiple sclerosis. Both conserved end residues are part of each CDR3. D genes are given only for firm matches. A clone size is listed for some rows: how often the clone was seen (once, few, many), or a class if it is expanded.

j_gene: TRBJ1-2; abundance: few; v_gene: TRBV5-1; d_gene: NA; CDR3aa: CASSRGSGVLRDGYTF; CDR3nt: TGCGCCAGCAGCAGAGGCAGTGGGGTCCTTCGGGATGGCTACACCTTC
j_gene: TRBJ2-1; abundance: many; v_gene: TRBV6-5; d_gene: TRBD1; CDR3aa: CASSRTGGYNEQFF; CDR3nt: TGTGCCAGCAGCAGGACAGGAGGTTACAATGAGCAGTTCTTC
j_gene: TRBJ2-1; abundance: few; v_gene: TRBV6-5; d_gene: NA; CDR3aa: CASSYSRSRGQLAGYNEQFF; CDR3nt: TGTGCCAGCAGTTACTCGAGAAGCAGGGGGCAGCTAGCGGGCTACAATGAGCAGTTCTTC
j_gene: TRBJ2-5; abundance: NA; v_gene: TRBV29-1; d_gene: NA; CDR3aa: CSVGRRQETQYF; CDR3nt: TGCAGCGTTGGTAGAAGGCAAGAGACCCAGTACTTC
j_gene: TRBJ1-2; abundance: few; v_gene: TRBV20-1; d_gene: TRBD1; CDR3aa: CSASLPRQGYGYTF; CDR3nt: TGCAGTGCTAGCCTTCCGAGACAGGGATATGGCTACACCTTC
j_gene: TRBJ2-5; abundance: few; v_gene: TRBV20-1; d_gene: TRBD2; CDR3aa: CSARDQRGETQYF; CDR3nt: TGCAGTGCTAGAGACCAGCGGGGGGAGACCCAGTACTTC
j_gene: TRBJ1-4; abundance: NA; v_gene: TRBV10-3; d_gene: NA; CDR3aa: CAISAFNEKLFF; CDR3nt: TGTGCCATCAGTGCCTTTAATGAAAAACTGTTTTTT
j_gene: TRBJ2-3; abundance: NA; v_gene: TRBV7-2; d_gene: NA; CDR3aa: CASSSKQGGGRPLRADTQYF; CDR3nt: TGTGCCAGCAGCTCAAAACAGGGGGGCGGGAGGCCACTCAGGGCAGATACGCAGTATTTT
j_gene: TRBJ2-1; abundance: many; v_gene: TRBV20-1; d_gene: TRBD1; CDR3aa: CSATDPAGGIVDEQFF; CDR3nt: TGCAGTGCTACGGACCCGGCAGGGGGCATAGTCGATGAGCAGTTCTTC
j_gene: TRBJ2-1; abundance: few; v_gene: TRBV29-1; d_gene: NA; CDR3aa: CSVLRGAGGNEQFF; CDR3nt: TGCAGCGTTCTTCGGGGGGCCGGGGGGAATGAGCAGTTCTTC
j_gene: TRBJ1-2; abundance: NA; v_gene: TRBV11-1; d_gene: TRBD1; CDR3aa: CASSLPGQISGYTF; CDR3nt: TGTGCCAGCAGCCTACCGGGACAGATAAGCGGCTACACCTTC
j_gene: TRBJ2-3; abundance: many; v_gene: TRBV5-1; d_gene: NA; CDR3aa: CASSIQGAGVGDTQYF; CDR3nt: TGCGCCAGCAGCATACAGGGTGCGGGAGTAGGAGATACGCAGTATTTT
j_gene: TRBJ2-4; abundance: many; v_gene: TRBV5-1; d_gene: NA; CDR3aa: CASSLNGGAKNIQYF; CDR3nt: TGCGCCAGCAGCTTGAACGGCGGAGCCAAAAACATTCAGTACTTC
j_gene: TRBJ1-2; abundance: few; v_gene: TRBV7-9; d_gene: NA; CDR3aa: CASTKGPARGYTF; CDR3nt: TGTGCCAGCACCAAGGGGCCCGCGCGGGGCTACACCTTC
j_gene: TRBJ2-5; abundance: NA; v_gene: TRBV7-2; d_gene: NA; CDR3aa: CASSRSMETQYF; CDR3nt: TGTGCCAGCAGCCGCAGCATGGAGACCCAGTACTTC
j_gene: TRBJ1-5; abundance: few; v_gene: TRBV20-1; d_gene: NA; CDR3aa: CSAIAGVNSNQPQHF; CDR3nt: TGCAGTGCTATTGCGGGAGTAAATAGCAATCAGCCCCAGCATTTT
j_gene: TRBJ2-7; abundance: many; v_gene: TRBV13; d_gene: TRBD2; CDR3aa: CASSSGLASYEQYF; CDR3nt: TGTGCCAGCAGCTCCGGACTAGCCTCCTACGAGCAGTACTTC
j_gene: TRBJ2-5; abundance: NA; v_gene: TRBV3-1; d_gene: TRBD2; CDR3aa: CASSRRTSGDRGTQYF; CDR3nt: TGTGCCAGCAGCCGAAGGACTAGCGGGGACCGAGGGACCCAGTACTTC
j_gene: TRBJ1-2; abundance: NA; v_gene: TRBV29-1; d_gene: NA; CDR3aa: CSVSSYGYTF; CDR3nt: TGCAGCGTTTCATCGTATGGCTACACCTTC
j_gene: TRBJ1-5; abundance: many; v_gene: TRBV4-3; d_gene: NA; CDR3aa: CASSQGGGQPQHF; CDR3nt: TGCGCCAGCAGCCAAGGGGGCGGTCAGCCCCAGCATTTT
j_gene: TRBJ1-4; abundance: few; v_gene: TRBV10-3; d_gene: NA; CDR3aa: CATKRAASNEKLFF; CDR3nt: TGTGCCACGAAACGAGCAGCGTCTAATGAAAAACTGTTTTTT
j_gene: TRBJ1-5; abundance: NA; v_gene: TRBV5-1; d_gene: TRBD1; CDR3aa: CASSPGQGALESQPQHF; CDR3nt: TGCGCCAGCAGCCCAGGACAGGGGGCGTTAGAAAGTCAGCCCCAGCATTTT
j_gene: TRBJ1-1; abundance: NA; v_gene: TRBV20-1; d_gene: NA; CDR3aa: CSAKLLGMNTEAFF; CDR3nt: TGCAGTGCTAAACTTCTGGGAATGAACACTGAAGCTTTCTTT
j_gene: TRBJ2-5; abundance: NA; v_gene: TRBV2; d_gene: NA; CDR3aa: CASSEVSTQETQYF; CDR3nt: TGTGCCAGCAGTGAAGTCAGCACCCAAGAGACCCAGTACTTC
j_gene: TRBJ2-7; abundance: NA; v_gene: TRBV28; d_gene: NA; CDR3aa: CASGDYEQYF; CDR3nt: TGTGCCAGCGGCGACTACGAGCAGTACTTC
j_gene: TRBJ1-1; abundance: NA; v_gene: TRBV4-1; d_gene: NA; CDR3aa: CASSQDLEVEAFF; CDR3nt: TGCGCCAGCAGCCAAGATCTTGAAGTCGAAGCTTTCTTT
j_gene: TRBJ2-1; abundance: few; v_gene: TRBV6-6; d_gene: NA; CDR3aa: CASSYKQGNNEQFF; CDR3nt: TGTGCCAGCAGTTACAAACAGGGTAATAATGAGCAGTTCTTC
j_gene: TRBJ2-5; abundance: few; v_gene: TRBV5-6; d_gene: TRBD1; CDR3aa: CASSPTGPFEETQYF; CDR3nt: TGTGCCAGCAGCCCGACAGGGCCGTTCGAAGAGACCCAGTACTTC
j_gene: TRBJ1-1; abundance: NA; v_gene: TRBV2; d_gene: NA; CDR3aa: CASSEILTEAFF; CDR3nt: TGTGCCAGCAGTGAAATACTGACTGAAGCTTTCTTT
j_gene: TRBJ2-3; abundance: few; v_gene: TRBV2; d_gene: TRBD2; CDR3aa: CASSAGLRGGDTQYF; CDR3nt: TGTGCCAGCAGCGCGGGACTGCGGGGGGGAGATACGCAGTATTTT
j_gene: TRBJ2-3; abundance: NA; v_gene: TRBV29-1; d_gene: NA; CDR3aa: CSVALSDTQYF; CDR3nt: TGCAGCGTTGCGCTTTCAGATACGCAGTATTTT
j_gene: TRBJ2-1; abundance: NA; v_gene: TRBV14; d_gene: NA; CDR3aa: CASSPRINSYNEQFF; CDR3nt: TGTGCCAGCAGCCCAAGGATTAACTCCTACAATGAGCAGTTCTTC
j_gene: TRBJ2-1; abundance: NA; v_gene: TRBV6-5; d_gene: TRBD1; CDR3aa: CASSKGTGLYNEQFF; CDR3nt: TGTGCCAGCAGCAAAGGGACAGGGTTGTACAATGAGCAGTTCTTC
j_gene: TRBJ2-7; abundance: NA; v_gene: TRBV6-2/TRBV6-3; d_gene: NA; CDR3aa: CASSLRREIEQYF; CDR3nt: TGTGCCAGCAGTCTCCGCAGGGAAATCGAGCAGTACTTC
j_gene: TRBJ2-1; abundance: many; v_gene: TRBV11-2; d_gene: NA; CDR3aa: CASSLAVHGQFF; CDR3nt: TGTGCCAGCAGCTTAGCCGTCCATGGGCAGTTCTTC
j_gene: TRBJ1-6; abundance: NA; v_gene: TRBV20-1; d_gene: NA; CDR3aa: CSARDLGRKNSPLHF; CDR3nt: TGCAGTGCTAGAGATCTGGGCAGGAAGAATTCACCCCTCCACTTT
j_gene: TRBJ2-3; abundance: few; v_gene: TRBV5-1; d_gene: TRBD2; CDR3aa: CASKAGGPADTQYF; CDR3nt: TGCGCCAGCAAGGCGGGAGGGCCGGCAGATACGCAGTATTTT
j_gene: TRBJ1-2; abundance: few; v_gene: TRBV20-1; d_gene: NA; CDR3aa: CSARGPTGTANYGYTF; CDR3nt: TGCAGTGCTAGAGGCCCAACGGGGACGGCTAACTATGGCTACACCTTC
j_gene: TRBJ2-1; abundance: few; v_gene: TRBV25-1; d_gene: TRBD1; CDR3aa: CASSEVGQGRNEQFF; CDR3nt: TGTGCCAGCAGTGAAGTAGGACAGGGTAGAAATGAGCAGTTCTTC